This TCR beta chain was recorded in a study of T cell changes during pregnancy in multiple sclerosis. Clones were read by immunoSEQ multiplex PCR, and TCRdb kept only the in-frame ones, dropping some. This sample has under 50,000 clones, with about 93% found just once. The CDR3 consists of 13 residues. Per germline, CDR1 GTSNPN and CDR2 SVGIG (reference sequence). V was trimmed by 0 bases and J by 5 bases, leaving 10 bases between them. This sequence originates from a female donor in good health, enrolled as a control in a pregnancy study. J is TRBJ1-1 and V is TRBV30; D might be TRBD1 (6 bases). This material consisted of CD4+ T cells from peripheral blood mononuclear cells, taken in the second trimester of pregnancy. The CDR3 protein is CAWSVGGSTEAFF. As DNA, the CDR3 is TGTGCCTGGAGTGTAGGGGGAAGTACTGAAGCTTTCTTT.